This is a list of T cell receptor beta chains from one sample in a study of STAT5B mutations in CD4+ large granular lymphocyte leukemia. Assay: immunoSEQ multiplex PCR; the TCRdb copy retains only in-frame clones and omits some. The table includes 8,000 to 10,000 clones, roughly 86% detected once. Sample: PBMCs. These receptors were obtained from a woman aged 70-85 years with CD4+ T-cell large granular lymphocyte leukemia. Both conserved end residues are part of each CDR3. D genes are given only for firm matches. Not all rows give a size; the values are once, few, many and, for expanded clones, a class.

clone_size: .; d_call: TRBD1; v_call: TRBV6-5; j_call: TRBJ1-5; cdr3_aa: CASSQDRNQPQHF; cdr3_nt: TGTGCCAGCAGCCAGGACAGGAATCAGCCCCAGCATTTT
clone_size: .; d_call: TRBD1; v_call: TRBV11-1; j_call: TRBJ1-1; cdr3_aa: CASSFGQGRTEAFF; cdr3_nt: TGTGCCAGCAGCTTCGGACAGGGGCGGACTGAAGCTTTCTTT
clone_size: .; d_call: .; v_call: TRBV7-9; j_call: TRBJ1-1; cdr3_aa: CASSSRGPSNTEAFF; cdr3_nt: TGTGCCAGCAGCTCCCGGGGACCATCGAACACTGAAGCTTTCTTT
clone_size: .; d_call: TRBD1; v_call: TRBV6-1; j_call: TRBJ1-1; cdr3_aa: CASMQGAGMNTEAFF; cdr3_nt: TGTGCCAGCATGCAGGGGGCTGGGATGAACACTGAAGCTTTCTTT
clone_size: .; d_call: TRBD1; v_call: TRBV5-1; j_call: TRBJ2-5; cdr3_aa: CASNQQTGAKETQYF; cdr3_nt: TGCGCCAGCAACCAGCAGACAGGGGCGAAGGAGACCCAGTACTTC
clone_size: .; d_call: .; v_call: TRBV2; j_call: TRBJ2-1; cdr3_aa: CASSELTSMLDNEQFF; cdr3_nt: TGTGCCAGCAGTGAATTGACTAGTATGTTGGACAATGAGCAGTTCTTC
clone_size: .; d_call: .; v_call: TRBV7-9; j_call: TRBJ1-4; cdr3_aa: CASSPRWGSPNEKLFF; cdr3_nt: TGTGCCAGCAGCCCGCGGTGGGGGAGCCCTAATGAAAAACTGTTTTTT
clone_size: .; d_call: .; v_call: TRBV6-6; j_call: TRBJ2-7; cdr3_aa: CASTPARDGTYEQYF; cdr3_nt: TGTGCCAGCACTCCTGCCAGGGACGGAACCTACGAGCAGTACTTC
clone_size: once; d_call: .; v_call: TRBV5-1; j_call: TRBJ1-4; cdr3_aa: CASSLEAGPYEKLFF; cdr3_nt: TGCGCCAGCAGCTTGGAGGCAGGGCCTTATGAAAAACTGTTTTTT
clone_size: .; d_call: .; v_call: TRBV21-1; j_call: TRBJ1-5; cdr3_aa: CASSSHSGTVIANQPQHF; cdr3_nt: TGTGCCAGCAGCTCGCATTCCGGGACAGTCATCGCAAATCAGCCCCAGCATTTT
clone_size: .; d_call: TRBD1; v_call: TRBV28; j_call: TRBJ1-2; cdr3_aa: CASSPSDRIISGYTF; cdr3_nt: TGTGCCAGCAGTCCGTCGGACAGGATCATAAGTGGCTACACCTTC
clone_size: .; d_call: TRBD1; v_call: TRBV4-1; j_call: TRBJ1-6; cdr3_aa: CASSPLKLRDRGRVENNSPLHF; cdr3_nt: TGCGCCAGCAGTCCCCTCAAATTAAGGGACAGGGGTCGAGTCGAAAATAATTCACCCCTCCACTTT
clone_size: .; d_call: .; v_call: TRBV9; j_call: TRBJ1-4; cdr3_aa: CASSARASTTNEKLFF; cdr3_nt: TGTGCCAGCAGCGCTCGGGCTTCAACAACTAATGAAAAACTGTTTTTT
clone_size: .; d_call: TRBD2; v_call: TRBV4-1; j_call: TRBJ2-3; cdr3_aa: CASSRSSSGGWDTQYF; cdr3_nt: TGCGCCAGCAGCCGTTCCTCTAGCGGGGGGTGGGATACGCAGTATTTT
clone_size: .; d_call: .; v_call: TRBV27; j_call: TRBJ2-5; cdr3_aa: CASMGHALQETQYF; cdr3_nt: TGTGCCAGCATGGGACACGCTCTCCAAGAGACCCAGTACTTC
clone_size: .; d_call: .; v_call: TRBV28; j_call: TRBJ2-5; cdr3_aa: CASSLAQLPQYF; cdr3_nt: TGTGCCAGCAGTTTGGCGCAGTTACCTCAGTACTTC